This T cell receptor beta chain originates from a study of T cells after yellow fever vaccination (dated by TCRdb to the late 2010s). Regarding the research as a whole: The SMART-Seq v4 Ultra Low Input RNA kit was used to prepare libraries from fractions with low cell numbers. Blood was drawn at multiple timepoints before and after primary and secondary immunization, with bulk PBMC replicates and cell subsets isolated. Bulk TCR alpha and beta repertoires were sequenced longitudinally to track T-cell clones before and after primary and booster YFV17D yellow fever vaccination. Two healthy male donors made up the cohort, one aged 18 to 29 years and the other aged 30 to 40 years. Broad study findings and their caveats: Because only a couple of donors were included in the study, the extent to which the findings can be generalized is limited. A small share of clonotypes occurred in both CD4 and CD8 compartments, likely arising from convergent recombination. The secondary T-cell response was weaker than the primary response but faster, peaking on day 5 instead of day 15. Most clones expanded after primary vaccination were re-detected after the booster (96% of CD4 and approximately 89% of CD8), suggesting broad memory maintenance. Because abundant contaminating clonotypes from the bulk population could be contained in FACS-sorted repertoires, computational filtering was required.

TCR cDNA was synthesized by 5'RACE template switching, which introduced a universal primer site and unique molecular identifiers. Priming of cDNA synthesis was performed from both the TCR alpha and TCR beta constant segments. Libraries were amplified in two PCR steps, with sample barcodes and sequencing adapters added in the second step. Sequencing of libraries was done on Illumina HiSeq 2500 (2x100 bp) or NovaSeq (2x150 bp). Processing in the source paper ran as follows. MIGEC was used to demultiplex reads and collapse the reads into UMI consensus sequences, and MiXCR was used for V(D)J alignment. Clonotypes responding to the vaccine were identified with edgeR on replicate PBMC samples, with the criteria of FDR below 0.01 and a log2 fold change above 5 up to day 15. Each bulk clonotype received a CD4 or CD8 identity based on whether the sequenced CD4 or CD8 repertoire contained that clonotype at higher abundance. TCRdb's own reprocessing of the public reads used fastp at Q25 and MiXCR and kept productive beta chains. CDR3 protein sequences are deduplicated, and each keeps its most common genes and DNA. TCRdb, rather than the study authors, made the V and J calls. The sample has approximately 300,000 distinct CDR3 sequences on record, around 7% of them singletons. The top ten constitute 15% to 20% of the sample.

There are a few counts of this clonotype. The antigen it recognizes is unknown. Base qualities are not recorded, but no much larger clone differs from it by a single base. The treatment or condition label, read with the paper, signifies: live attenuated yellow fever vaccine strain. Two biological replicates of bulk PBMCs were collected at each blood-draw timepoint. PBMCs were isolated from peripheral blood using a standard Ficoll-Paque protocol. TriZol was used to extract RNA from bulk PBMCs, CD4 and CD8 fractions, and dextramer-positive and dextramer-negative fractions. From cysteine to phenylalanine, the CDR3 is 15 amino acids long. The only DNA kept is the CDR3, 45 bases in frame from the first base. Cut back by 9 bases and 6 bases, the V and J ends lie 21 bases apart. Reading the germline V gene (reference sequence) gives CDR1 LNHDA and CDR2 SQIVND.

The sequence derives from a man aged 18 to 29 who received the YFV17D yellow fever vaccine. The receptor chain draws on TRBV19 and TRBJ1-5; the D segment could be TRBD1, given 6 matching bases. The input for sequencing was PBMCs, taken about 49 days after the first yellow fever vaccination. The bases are TGTGCCAGCACAACTTCGGACAGTCCGGCTCAGCCCCAGCATTTT. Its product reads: CASTTSDSPAQPQHF.